The rows below give T cell receptor beta chains drawn from one sample of a study of blood T cell repertoires in COVID-19. Profiled with immunoSEQ multiplex PCR; TCRdb holds only in-frame clones, not every one. The sample gives approximately 220,000 clones, roughly 84% of which show up once; 5.5% to 7.5% is in the top ten. Input material: PBMCs or T cells enriched from blood (not recorded which). Every receptor here comes from a middle-aged woman who had recovered from COVID-19. The conserved cysteine and the conserved F or W are not part of the CDR3 here.

>TRBV11-2|TRBJ1-2
ASSLEGGTGIGYT
>TRBV21-1|TRBJ1-5
ASSKGGRTPLNQPQH
>TRBV15|TRBJ1-5
ATSRGGSPNQPQH
>TRBV5-1|TRBJ2-7
ASSPGQASYEQY
>TRBV7-6|TRBJ1-3
ASSPARTGGNTIY
>TRBV7-9|TRBJ1-1
ATSSGGHSGTEAF
>TRBV6-5|TRBJ2-3
ASSYRATDTQY
>TRBV18|TRBJ2-2
ASSATTPGSGELF
>TRBV5-4|TRBJ2-2
ASSLDRGVAGELF
>TRBV10-1|TRBJ1-1
ASSGQRNTEAF
>TRBV11-3|TRBJ2-1
ASSFILAGGEQF
>TRBV11-3|TRBJ2-1
ASSSRAPNEQF
>TRBV19|TRBJ2-3
ASSFTGTSGTDTQY
>TRBV7-8|TRBJ1-5
ASSPLTAGASNQPQH